This entry concerns a single TCR beta chain. The antigen is not known. The data derive from a study of OX40 agonist ivuxolimab in advanced cancers. Study-wide results and caveats: In the 0.1-3.0 mg/kg groups, partial responders showed among the lowest expansion.

Sequencing used immunoSEQ multiplex PCR; TCRdb keeps in-frame clones, though not all of them. The data hold about 20,000 clones, with 65% to 90% observed a single time. The clonotype originates from an adult with an advanced solid tumor such as melanoma, head and neck, liver or kidney cancer. The sequences come from CD4+ or CD8+ T cells sorted from blood, collected in a trial of the OX40 agonist ivuxolimab.

CDR3 coding DNA: TGTGCCAGCAGTTTATCAGGGAGGGCCGTCGATACGCAGTATTTT. Translating gives CASSLSGRAVDTQYF. This chain connects TRBV27 to TRBJ2-3, with TRBD2 matching over 7 bases. From germline, CDR1 is MNHEY and CDR2 SMNVEV (reference sequence). V trimming: 0 bases; J trimming: 6 bases; junction bases outside the gene matches: 6. This CDR3 has 15 amino acids.